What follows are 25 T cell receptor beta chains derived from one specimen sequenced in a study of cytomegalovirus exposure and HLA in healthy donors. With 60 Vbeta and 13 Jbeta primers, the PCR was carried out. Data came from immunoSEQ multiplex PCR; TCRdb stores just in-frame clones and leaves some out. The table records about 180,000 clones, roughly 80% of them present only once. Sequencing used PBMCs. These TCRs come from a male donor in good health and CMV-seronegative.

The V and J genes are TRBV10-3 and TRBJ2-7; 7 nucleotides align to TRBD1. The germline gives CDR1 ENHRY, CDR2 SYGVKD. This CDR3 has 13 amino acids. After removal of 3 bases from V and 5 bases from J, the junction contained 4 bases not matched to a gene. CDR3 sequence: CAISDRDRDEQYF. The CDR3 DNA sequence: TGTGCCATCAGTGACCGTGACAGGGACGAGCAGTACTTC.

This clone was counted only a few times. The CDR3 loop reads CASRTGGQPQHF. CDR3 DNA sequence: TGCGCCAGTCGGACAGGGGGCCAGCCCCAGCATTTT. The rearrangement uses TRBV10-1 and TRBJ1-5; 11 bases align to TRBD1. The CDR3 is 12 residues long. Germline CDR1 is WNHNN and CDR2 is SYGVQD (reference sequence). Trimming at V came to 9 bases and at J to 7 bases, leaving 2 bases not matched to a gene.

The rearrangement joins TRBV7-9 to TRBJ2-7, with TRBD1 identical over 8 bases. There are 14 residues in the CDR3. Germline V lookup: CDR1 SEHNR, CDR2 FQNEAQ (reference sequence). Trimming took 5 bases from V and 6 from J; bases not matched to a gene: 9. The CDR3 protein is CASSPRTGKGEQYF. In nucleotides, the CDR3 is TGTGCCAGCAGCCCCAGGACAGGGAAGGGCGAGCAGTACTTC.

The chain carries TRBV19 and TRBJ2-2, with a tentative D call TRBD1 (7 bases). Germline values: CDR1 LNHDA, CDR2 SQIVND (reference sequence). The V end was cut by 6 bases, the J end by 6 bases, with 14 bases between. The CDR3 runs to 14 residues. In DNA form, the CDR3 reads TGTGCCAGTAGGGCGGGACAGCCCGCCGGGGAGCTGTTTTTT. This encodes CASRAGQPAGELFF.

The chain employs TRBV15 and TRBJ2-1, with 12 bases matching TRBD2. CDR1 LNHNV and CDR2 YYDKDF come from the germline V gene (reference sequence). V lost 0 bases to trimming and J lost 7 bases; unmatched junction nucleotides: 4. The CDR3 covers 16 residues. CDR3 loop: CATSRESTSGGNEQFF. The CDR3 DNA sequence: TGTGCCACCAGCAGAGAATCCACTAGCGGGGGGAATGAGCAGTTCTTC.

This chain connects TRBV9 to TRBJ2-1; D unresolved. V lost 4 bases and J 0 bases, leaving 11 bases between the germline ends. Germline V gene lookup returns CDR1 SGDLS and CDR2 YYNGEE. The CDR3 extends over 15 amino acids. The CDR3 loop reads CASSTQLSSYNEQFF. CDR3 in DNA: TGTGCCAGCAGCACGCAGTTAAGCTCCTACAATGAGCAGTTCTTC.

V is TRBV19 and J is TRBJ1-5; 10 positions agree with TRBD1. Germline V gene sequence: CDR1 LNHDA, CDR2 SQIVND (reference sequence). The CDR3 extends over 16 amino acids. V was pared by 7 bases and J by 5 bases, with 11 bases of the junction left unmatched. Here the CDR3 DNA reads TGTGCCAGTATGGCCGGGGACAGGGGAAGGGATCAGCCCCAGCATTTT. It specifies CASMAGDRGRDQPQHF.

The DNA of the CDR3 is TGCGCCAGCAGCTTTCGAGCCGCTCCGGATGGCTACACCTTC. It translates to CASSFRAAPDGYTF. The genes are TRBV5-1 and TRBJ1-2, with D hard to call. Germline lookup yields CDR1 SGHRS and CDR2 YFSETQ. This CDR3 is 14 amino acids long. Trimming took off 2 bases at V and 6 bases at J, with 14 bases between the two ends.

The CDR3 sequence: CASSPGSSYNEQFF. The CDR3 region has the DNA TGTGCCAGCAGCCCCGGGTCCTCCTACAATGAGCAGTTCTTC. The chain uses TRBV27 and TRBJ2-1, with D hard to call. The CDR3 is 14 amino acids. Germline CDR1 reads MNHEY; CDR2 reads SMNVEV (reference sequence). V lost 6 bases and J lost 0, with 9 bases in between.

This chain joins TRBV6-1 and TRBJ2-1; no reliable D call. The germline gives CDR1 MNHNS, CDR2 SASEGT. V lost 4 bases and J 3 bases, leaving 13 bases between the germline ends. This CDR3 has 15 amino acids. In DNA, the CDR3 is TGTGCCAGCAGTGCGGCACCGACATTCTACAATGAGCAGTTCTTC. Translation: CASSAAPTFYNEQFF.

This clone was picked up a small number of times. The CDR3 bases are TGTGCCAGCAGCTCCCGGGACAAACTCTACGAGCAGTACTTC. This sequence encodes CASSSRDKLYEQYF. The gene calls are TRBV28 and TRBJ2-7; tentatively, D is TRBD1 (6 bases). The germline gives CDR1 MDHEN, CDR2 SYDVKM. V shed 6 bases and J shed 3 bases, with 15 bases lying between them. The CDR3 is made up of 14 amino acids.

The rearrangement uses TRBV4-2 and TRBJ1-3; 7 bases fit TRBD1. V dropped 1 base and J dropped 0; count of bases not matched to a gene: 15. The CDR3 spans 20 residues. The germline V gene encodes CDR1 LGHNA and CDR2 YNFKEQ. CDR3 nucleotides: TGTGCCAGCAGCCAAGTCATCGATTCAGGGGGAGCTAACTCTGGAAACACCATATATTTT. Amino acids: CASSQVIDSGGANSGNTIYF.

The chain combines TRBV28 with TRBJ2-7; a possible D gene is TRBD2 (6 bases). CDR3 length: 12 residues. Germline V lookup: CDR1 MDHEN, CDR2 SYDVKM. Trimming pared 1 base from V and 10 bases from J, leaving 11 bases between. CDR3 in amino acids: CASSLYKGLQYF. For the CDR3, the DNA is TGTGCCAGCAGTTTATATAAGGGACTTCAGTACTTC.

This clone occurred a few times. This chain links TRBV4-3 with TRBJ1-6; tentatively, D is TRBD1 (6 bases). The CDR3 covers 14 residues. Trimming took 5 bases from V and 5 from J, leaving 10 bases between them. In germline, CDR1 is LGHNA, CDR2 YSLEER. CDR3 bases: TGCGCCAGCAGCGGGGGCGGAGATAATTCACCCCTCCACTTT. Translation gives CASSGGGDNSPLHF.

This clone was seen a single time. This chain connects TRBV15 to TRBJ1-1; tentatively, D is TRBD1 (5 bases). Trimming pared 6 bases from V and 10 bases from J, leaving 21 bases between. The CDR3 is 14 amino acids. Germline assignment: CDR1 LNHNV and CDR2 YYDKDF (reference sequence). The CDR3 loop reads CATRKFPWTGGAFF. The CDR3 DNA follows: TGTGCCACCAGAAAATTCCCCTGGACGGGGGGAGCTTTCTTT.

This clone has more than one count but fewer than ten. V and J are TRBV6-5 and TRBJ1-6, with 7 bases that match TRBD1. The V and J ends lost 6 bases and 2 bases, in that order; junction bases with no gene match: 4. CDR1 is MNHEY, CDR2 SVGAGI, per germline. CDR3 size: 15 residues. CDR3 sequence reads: CASREGATYNSPLHF. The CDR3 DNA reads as TGTGCCAGCAGGGAGGGGGCCACCTATAATTCACCCCTCCACTTT.

The CDR3 here is CASSLFKAGQGFRISEAFF. The CDR3 nucleotides are TGTGCCAGCAGCTTATTTAAGGCGGGACAGGGATTTCGAATTTCTGAAGCTTTCTTT. This chain joins TRBV7-2 and TRBJ1-1, with 9 positions matching TRBD1. The CDR3 has 19 residues. Germline CDR1 is SGHTA and CDR2 is FQGNSA. V was clipped by 2 bases and J by 6 bases; unmatched bases: 19.

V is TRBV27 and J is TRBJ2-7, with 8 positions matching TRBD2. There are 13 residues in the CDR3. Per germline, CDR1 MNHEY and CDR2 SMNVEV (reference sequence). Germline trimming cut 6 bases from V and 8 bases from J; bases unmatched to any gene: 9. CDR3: CASSPSTSGQQYF. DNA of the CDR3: TGTGCCAGCAGCCCCAGTACTAGCGGCCAGCAGTACTTC.

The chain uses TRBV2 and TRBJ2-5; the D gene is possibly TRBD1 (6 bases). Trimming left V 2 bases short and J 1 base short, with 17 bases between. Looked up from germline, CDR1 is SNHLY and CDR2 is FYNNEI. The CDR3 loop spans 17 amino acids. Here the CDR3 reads CASSEPIADSSQETQYF. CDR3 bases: TGTGCCAGCAGTGAACCCATCGCGGACAGCAGCCAAGAGACCCAGTACTTC.

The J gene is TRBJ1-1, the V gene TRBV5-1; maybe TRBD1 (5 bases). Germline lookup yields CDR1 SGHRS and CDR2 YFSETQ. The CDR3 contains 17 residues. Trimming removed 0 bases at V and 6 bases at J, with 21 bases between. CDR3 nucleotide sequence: TGCGCCAGCAGCTTGGCCTCCTTCAGGGTCCGATACGCTGAAGCTTTCTTT. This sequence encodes CASSLASFRVRYAEAFF.

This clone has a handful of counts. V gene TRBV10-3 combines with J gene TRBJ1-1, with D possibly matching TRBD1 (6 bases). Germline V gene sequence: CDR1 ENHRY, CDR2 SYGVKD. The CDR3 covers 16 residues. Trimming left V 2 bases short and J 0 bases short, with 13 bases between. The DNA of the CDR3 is TGTGCCATCAGTGAGAGGGGGACACTCTTGAACACTGAAGCTTTCTTT. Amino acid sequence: CAISERGTLLNTEAFF.

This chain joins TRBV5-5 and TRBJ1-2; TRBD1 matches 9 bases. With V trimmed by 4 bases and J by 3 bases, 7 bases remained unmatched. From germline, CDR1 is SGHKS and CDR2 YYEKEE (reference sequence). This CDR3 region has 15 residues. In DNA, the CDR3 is TGTGCCAGCAGCCCCCGGGACAGGGTCTACTATGGCTACACCTTC. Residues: CASSPRDRVYYGYTF. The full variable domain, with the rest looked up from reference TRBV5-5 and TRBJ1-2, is DAGVTQSPTHLIKTRGQQVTLRCSPISGHKSVSWYQQVLGQGPQFIFQYYEKEERGRGNFPDRFSARQFPNYSSELNVNALLLGDSALYLCASSPRDRVYYGYTFGSGTRLTVV.

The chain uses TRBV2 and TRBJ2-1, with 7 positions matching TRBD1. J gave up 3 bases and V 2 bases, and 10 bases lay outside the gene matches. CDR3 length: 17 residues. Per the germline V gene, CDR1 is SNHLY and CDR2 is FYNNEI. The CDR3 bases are TGTGCCAGCAGTGAAATTACAGGGGTCGATGTCTACAATGAGCAGTTCTTC. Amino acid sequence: CASSEITGVDVYNEQFF.

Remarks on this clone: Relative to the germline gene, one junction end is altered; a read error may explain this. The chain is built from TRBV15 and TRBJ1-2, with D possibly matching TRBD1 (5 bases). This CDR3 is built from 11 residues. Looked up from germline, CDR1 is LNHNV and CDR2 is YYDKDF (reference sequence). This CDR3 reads CATSRVGDYPF. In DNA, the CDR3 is TGTGCCACCAGCAGAGTAGGGGACTACCCCTTC.

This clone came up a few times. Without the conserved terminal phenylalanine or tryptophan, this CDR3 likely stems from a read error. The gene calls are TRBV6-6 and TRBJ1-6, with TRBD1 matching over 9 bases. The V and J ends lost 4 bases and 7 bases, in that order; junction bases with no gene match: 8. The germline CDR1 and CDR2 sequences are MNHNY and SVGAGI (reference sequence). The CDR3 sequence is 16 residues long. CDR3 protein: CASSSNRQGGNSPLHL. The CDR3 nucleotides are TGTGCCAGCAGTTCGAACCGACAGGGGGGGAATTCACCCCTCCACCTT.